This T cell receptor beta chain was captured by sequencing in a study of graft-versus-host responses after intestinal transplantation. Across the whole study: Recipients were all induced with anti-thymocyte globulin, then given tacrolimus and steroids for around three years.

The CDR3 sequence is 16 residues long. V was cut by 0 bases and J by 10 bases, with 16 bases left in between. CDR1 and CDR2 from the germline V gene are MNHEY and SMNVEV (reference sequence). Broader study findings: Among circulating GvH clones, peak levels were associated with early post-transplant declines in HvG clones. The marrow of recipients harbored GvH clones, and ileum or blood showed some of them first. Allografts of patients with graft-donor T cell macrochimerism showed high graft-versus-host to host-versus-graft clone ratios.

In the case of this clone: Its antigen is not identified.

The table came from immunoSEQ multiplex PCR; TCRdb's copy has only in-frame clones and leaves some out. The sample includes some 81,000 clones, roughly nine tenths of them seen just once. The V gene is TRBV27, the J gene TRBJ1-6; D is perhaps TRBD1 (6 bases). This TCR derives from a human donor who received an intestinal transplant. The sample consisted of unstimulated CD4+ T cells sorted from spleen or lymph node cells, taken before intestinal transplant. In DNA form, the CDR3 reads TGTGCCAGCAGTTTATCGTCGCCAGGGGTTGGCTCACCCCTCCACTTT. The encoded protein is CASSLSSPGVGSPLHF.